The 19 T cell receptor beta chains in this list originate from one sample, sequenced in a study of cytomegalovirus exposure and HLA in healthy donors. Both 60 Vbeta primers and 13 Jbeta primers went into the PCR. Clones were sequenced by immunoSEQ multiplex PCR, and TCRdb holds only the in-frame ones, with some missing. This table holds approximately 55,000 clones, roughly four fifths found once. The sequencing sample was made of PBMCs. Receptor source: a boy younger than 18 in good health and CMV-seropositive.

This chain joins TRBV7-3 and TRBJ2-1; weak D call: TRBD2 (5 bases). Trimming removed 1 base from V and 9 bases from J, with 16 bases in between. Germline V CDR1 and CDR2: SGHTA, FQGTGA. This CDR3 is built from 15 residues. CDR3 sequence (DNA): TGTGCCAGCAGCTTAAGGAAGTTCGGGGAAAGTGAGCAGTTCTTC. It yields the protein CASSLRKFGESEQFF. The entire variable domain, with the rest obtained from reference TRBV7-3 and TRBJ2-1, is as follows: GAGVSQTPSNKVTEKGKYVELRCDPISGHTALYWYRQSLGQGPEFLIYFQGTGAADDSGLPNDRFFAVRPEGSVSTLKIQRTERGDSAVYLCASSLRKFGESEQFFGPGTRLTVL.

The V call is TRBV6-1, the J call TRBJ1-2, with D uncertain. The germline V gene has CDR1 MNHNS and CDR2 SASEGT. The V and J ends lost 0 bases and 0 bases respectively, with 11 bases between them. This CDR3 contains 16 residues. Here the CDR3 DNA reads TGTGCCAGCAGTGAAGCGCTTCCCCCTACTAACTATGGCTACACCTTC. This translates into CASSEALPPTNYGYTF.

V gene TRBV6-4 combines with J gene TRBJ2-2; TRBD2 aligns across 9 bases. CDR3 length: 14 residues. Per germline, CDR1 MRHNA and CDR2 SNTAGT. J was trimmed by 2 bases and V by 7 bases; bases with no gene match: 2. In DNA, the CDR3 is TGTGCCAGCAAGGGACTAGCTAACACCGGGGAGCTGTTTTTT. It yields the protein CASKGLANTGELFF.

CDR3 DNA sequence: TGCGCCAGCAGCCAAGAAGTCAGAGGGAGGGTAGGCGGCTACACCTTC. It translates to CASSQEVRGRVGGYTF. The chain links TRBV4-1 to TRBJ1-2; D uncertain. V shed 0 bases and J shed 8 bases, with 19 bases lying between them. This CDR3 has 16 residues. The germline CDR1 and CDR2 sequences are MGHRA and YSYEKL.

The chain combines TRBV7-8 with TRBJ1-1, with D perhaps matching TRBD1 (6 bases). The CDR3 covers 13 residues. Trimming took 10 bases from V and 1 from J, leaving 13 bases between them. The germline V gene has CDR1 SGHVS and CDR2 FQNEAQ. The CDR3 sequence: CATWGQENTEAFF. CDR3 bases: TGTGCCACCTGGGGGCAGGAGAACACTGAAGCTTTCTTT.

V usage is TRBV7-2 and J usage is TRBJ2-5; D perhaps matches TRBD2 (6 bases). The J call may be in error: the DNA end matches TRBJ2-7 better. The CDR3 has 16 residues. CDR1 and CDR2 from the germline V gene are SGHTA and FQGNSA. The CDR3 loop is CASSPWDFSGFGEQYF. CDR3 nucleotides: TGTGCCAGCAGCCCGTGGGACTTCTCCGGTTTCGGCGAGCAGTACTTC.

This sequence joins TRBV5-1 and TRBJ2-1; TRBD2 matches at 16 bases. Germline assignment: CDR1 SGHRS and CDR2 YFSETQ. The junction had 5 bases not matched to a gene; V was cut back by 4 bases and J by 7 bases. The CDR3 runs 16 residues. The CDR3 protein is CASSPGLAGGLNEQFF. The CDR3 region has the DNA TGCGCCAGCAGCCCGGGACTAGCGGGGGGGCTAAATGAGCAGTTCTTC.

V gene TRBV5-4 combines with J gene TRBJ1-4; D is undetermined. The CDR3 runs to 15 residues. V was cut by 4 bases and J by 8 bases, with 18 bases left in between. CDR1 SGHNT and CDR2 YYREEE come from the germline V gene (reference sequence). CDR3 nucleotides: TGTGCCAGCAGCCCAGACCCTACACGGGAGGAAAAACTGTTTTTT. Translation: CASSPDPTREEKLFF. The whole variable domain, remainder taken from reference TRBV5-4 and TRBJ1-4, is ETGVTQSPTHLIKTRGQQVTLRCSSQSGHNTVSWYQQALGQGPQFIFQYYREEENGRGNFPPRFSGLQFPNYSSELNVNALELDDSALYLCASSPDPTREEKLFFGSGTQLSVL.

The CDR3, as DNA: TGTGCCAGCAGCCCCCGGAGAATCAATGAAAAACTGTTTTTT. Translated, it gives CASSPRRINEKLFF. This chain joins TRBV28 and TRBJ1-4; D is unresolved. Germline CDR1 MDHEN, CDR2 SYDVKM. With 6 bases removed from V and 5 bases from J, the gap between germline ends came to 13 bases. The CDR3 runs to 14 residues. Complete variable domain (other parts from reference TRBV28 and TRBJ1-4): DVKVTQSSRYLVKRTGEKVFLECVQDMDHENMFWYRQDPGLGLRLIYFSYDVKMKEKGDIPEGYSVSREKKERFSLILESASTNQTSMYLCASSPRRINEKLFFGSGTQLSVL.

The V and J genes are TRBV11-2 and TRBJ2-7, with D perhaps TRBD2 (6 bases). The CDR3 has 13 residues. Germline loops: CDR1 SGHAT, CDR2 FQNNGV. Between the trimmed V and J ends, which lost 3 bases and 3 bases, there was a span of 9 bases. The CDR3 sequence: CASSFGDFYEQYF. DNA of the CDR3: TGTGCCAGCAGCTTTGGGGACTTCTACGAGCAGTACTTC.

The chain employs TRBV4-1 and TRBJ1-5; TRBD1 aligns across 8 bases. Germline CDR1 MGHRA, CDR2 YSYEKL. Trimming cost V 2 bases and J 4 bases; bases outside gene matches: 10. The CDR3 runs 17 residues. DNA of the CDR3: TGCGCCAGCAGCCAAAAGACAGGGGCGGGTAGTAATCAGCCCCAGCATTTT. It codes for CASSQKTGAGSNQPQHF.

The chain couples TRBV5-1 to TRBJ1-1; D might be TRBD1 (5 bases). The germline CDR1 and CDR2 sequences are SGHRS and YFSETQ. There are 17 residues in the CDR3. V lost 4 bases and J lost 12, with 31 bases in between. CDR3 residues: CASSLSVGTGGGGRTFF. The CDR3 DNA sequence: TGCGCCAGCAGCCTCAGCGTCGGTACGGGTGGGGGGGGACGGACTTTCTTT.

This rearrangement joins TRBV6-6 to TRBJ1-3; possibly TRBD1 for D (5 bases). The CDR3 runs 16 residues. Trimming took 2 bases from V and 1 from J, leaving 12 bases between them. Germline V CDR1 and CDR2: MNHNY, SVGAGI (reference sequence). The chain's CDR3 is CASSYPPGRSGNTIYF. CDR3 DNA: TGTGCCAGCAGTTACCCCCCAGGGAGGTCTGGAAACACCATATATTTT.

V usage is TRBV15 and J usage is TRBJ1-4, with 7 bases aligning to TRBD1. Per the germline V gene, CDR1 is LNHNV and CDR2 is YYDKDF (reference sequence). The CDR3 runs 15 residues. V trimming: 1 base; J trimming: 4 bases; junction bases outside the gene matches: 3. CDR3 coding DNA: TGTGCCACCAGCAGAGGGGGACAGAATAATGAAAAACTGTTTTTT. This translates into CATSRGGQNNEKLFF. Looking up the rest from reference TRBV15 and TRBJ1-4 gives the full variable domain: DAMVIQNPRYQVTQFGKPVTLSCSQTLNHNVMYWYQQKSSQAPKLLFHYYDKDFNNEADTPDNFQSRRPNTSFCFLDIRSPGLGDTAMYLCATSRGGQNNEKLFFGSGTQLSVL.

The V and J genes are TRBV19 and TRBJ2-5, with 8 bases aligning to TRBD2. The trim removed 0 bases at V and 1 base at J, leaving 7 bases unmatched. CDR1 LNHDA and CDR2 SQIVND come from the germline V gene (reference sequence). CDR3 length: 17 amino acids. CDR3 nucleotides: TGTGCCAGTAGTATAGACGGGAGGGGAGCGGCCCAAGAGACCCAGTACTTC. Encoded protein: CASSIDGRGAAQETQYF.

The chain links TRBV29-1 to TRBJ2-7; perhaps TRBD1 as D (6 bases). CDR1 is SQVTM, CDR2 ANQGSEA, per germline. The CDR3 extends over 14 amino acids. V was cut by 0 bases and J by 1 base, with 10 bases left in between. The CDR3 sequence is CSVEDRTGSYEQYF. The CDR3 bases are TGCAGCGTTGAAGATCGAACAGGGTCCTACGAGCAGTACTTC.

The rearrangement links TRBV5-1 to TRBJ2-7, with 7 bases aligning to TRBD2. This CDR3 region has 14 residues. In germline, CDR1 is SGHRS, CDR2 YFSETQ. Losses at the gene ends were 4 bases for V and 2 bases for J; bases not matched to a gene: 6. The CDR3 is CASSREGGTYEQYF. As DNA, the CDR3 is TGCGCCAGCAGCAGGGAGGGCGGTACCTACGAGCAGTACTTC.

V is TRBV15 and J is TRBJ1-2; TRBD1 matches at 11 bases. CDR1 LNHNV and CDR2 YYDKDF come from the germline V gene (reference sequence). CDR3 length: 14 amino acids. After removal of 3 bases from V and 4 bases from J, the junction contained 1 base not matched to a gene. The CDR3 loop is CATSSGQGAYGYTF. Written as DNA, the CDR3 is TGTGCCACCAGCAGTGGACAGGGGGCCTATGGCTACACCTTC.

The chain recombines TRBV6-5 with TRBJ2-4, with 8 bases that match TRBD1. The J segment lost 3 bases and the V segment lost 6 bases, leaving 7 bases of the junction unmatched. Germline CDR1 reads MNHEY; CDR2 reads SVGAGI. The CDR3 runs 15 residues. The DNA for the CDR3 is TGTGCCAGCAGGTCCTGGACAGGGCACAAAAACATTCAGTACTTC. This codes for CASRSWTGHKNIQYF.